What follows is one TCR beta chain and its context. The antigen remains undetermined. This sample is part of a study of cytomegalovirus exposure and HLA in healthy donors. Both 60 Vbeta primers and 13 Jbeta primers went into the PCR. Profiling relied on immunoSEQ multiplex PCR, and the TCRdb table lists in-frame clones only, not all of them. This sample yields around 150,000 clones, of which less than 10% are seen a single time; approximately 1.8% belongs to the top ten. This CDR3 is 14 amino acids long. The ends were cut back, 1 base at V and 6 bases at J, with 10 bases in the middle. Germline values: CDR1 SGHAT, CDR2 FQNNGV. Donors likely had unrecorded immune exposures despite being nominally healthy when sampled. Study results and caveats: Association of a missense DCLRE1C variant with TCR beta V- and J-gene trimming was reported in a later analysis.

This receptor was taken from a male donor in good health and CMV-seronegative. The J gene is TRBJ2-1, the V gene TRBV11-2; D is perhaps TRBD2 (5 bases). Sequenced material: PBMCs. The CDR3 region has the DNA TGTGCCAGCAGCTTAGGGCTAGGAGGCAATGAGCAGTTCTTC. Translating gives CASSLGLGGNEQFF.